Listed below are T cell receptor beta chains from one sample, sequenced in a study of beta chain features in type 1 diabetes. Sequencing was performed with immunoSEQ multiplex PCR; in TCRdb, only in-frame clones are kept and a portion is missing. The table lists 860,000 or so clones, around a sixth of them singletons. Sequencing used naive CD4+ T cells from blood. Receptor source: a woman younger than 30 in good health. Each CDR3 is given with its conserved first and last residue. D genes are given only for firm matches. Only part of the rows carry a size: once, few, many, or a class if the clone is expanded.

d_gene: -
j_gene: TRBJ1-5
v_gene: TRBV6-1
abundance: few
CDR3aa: CASSQATRGNQPQHF
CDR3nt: TGTGCCAGCAGCCAGGCGACACGGGGCAATCAGCCCCAGCATTTT

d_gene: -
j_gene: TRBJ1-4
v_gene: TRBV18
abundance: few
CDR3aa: CASSPPGRSNEKLFF
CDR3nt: TGTGCCAGCTCACCACCGGGCAGATCAAATGAAAAACTGTTTTTT

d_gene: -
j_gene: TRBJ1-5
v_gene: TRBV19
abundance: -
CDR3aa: CASSIQGNNQPQHF
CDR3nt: TGTGCCAGTAGTATCCAAGGAAACAATCAGCCCCAGCATTTT

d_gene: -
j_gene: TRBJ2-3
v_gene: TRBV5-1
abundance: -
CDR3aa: CASSLATDTQYF
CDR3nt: TGCGCCAGCAGCTTGGCTACAGATACGCAGTATTTT

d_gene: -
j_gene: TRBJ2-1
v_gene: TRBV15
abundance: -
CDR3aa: CATRKARVRESNNEQFF
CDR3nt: TGTGCCACCAGAAAGGCCCGGGTCCGGGAGAGCAACAATGAGCAGTTCTTC

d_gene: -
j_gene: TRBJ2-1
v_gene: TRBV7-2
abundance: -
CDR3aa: CASSSTIYNEQFF
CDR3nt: TGTGCCAGCAGCTCGACCATTTACAATGAGCAGTTCTTC

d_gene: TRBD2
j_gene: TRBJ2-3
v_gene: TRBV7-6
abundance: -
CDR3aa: CASSRSGSSADTQYF
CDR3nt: TGTGCCAGCAGCCGGAGCGGGAGCAGCGCAGATACGCAGTATTTT

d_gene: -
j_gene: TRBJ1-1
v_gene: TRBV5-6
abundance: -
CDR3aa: CASSLEVRADTEAFF
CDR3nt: TGTGCCAGCAGCTTGGAGGTCAGGGCGGACACTGAAGCTTTCTTT

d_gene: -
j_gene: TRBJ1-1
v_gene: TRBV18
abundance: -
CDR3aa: CASSRDQNTEAFF
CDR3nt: TGTGCCAGCTCACGGGACCAGAACACTGAAGCTTTCTTT

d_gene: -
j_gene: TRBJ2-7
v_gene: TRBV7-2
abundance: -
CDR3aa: CASSLDPGYEQYF
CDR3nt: TGTGCCAGCAGCTTGGACCCCGGGTACGAGCAGTACTTC

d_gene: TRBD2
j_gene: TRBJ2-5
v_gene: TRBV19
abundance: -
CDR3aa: CASSIKWLAGEETQYF
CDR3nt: TGTGCCAGTAGTATAAAGTGGCTAGCGGGAGAGGAGACCCAGTACTTC

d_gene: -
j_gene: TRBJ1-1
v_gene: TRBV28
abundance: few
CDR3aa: CASTYPGGRDTEAFF
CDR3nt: TGTGCCAGCACCTACCCGGGGGGCAGGGACACTGAAGCTTTCTTT

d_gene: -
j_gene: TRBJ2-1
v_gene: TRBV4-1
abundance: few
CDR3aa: CASSQVASVSYNEQFF
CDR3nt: TGCGCCAGCAGCCAAGTAGCGTCGGTTTCCTACAATGAGCAGTTCTTC

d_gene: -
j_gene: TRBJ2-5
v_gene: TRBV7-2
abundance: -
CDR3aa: CASSFGANQETQYF
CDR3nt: TGTGCCAGCAGCTTCGGCGCGAACCAAGAGACCCAGTACTTC

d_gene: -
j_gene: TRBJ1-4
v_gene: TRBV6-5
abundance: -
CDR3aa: CASSYSLGDGEKLFF
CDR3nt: TGTGCCAGCAGTTACTCGTTGGGGGACGGTGAAAAACTGTTTTTT

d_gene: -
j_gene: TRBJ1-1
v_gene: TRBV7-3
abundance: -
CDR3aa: CASSTRGGTEAFF
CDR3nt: TGTGCCAGCAGCACCAGGGGAGGGACTGAAGCTTTCTTT

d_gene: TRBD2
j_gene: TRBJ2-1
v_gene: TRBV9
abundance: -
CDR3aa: CASSVPTSGSGARDNEQFF
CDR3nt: TGTGCCAGCAGCGTACCGACTAGCGGGAGTGGGGCCAGGGACAATGAGCAGTTCTTC

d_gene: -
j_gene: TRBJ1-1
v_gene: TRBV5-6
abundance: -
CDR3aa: CASSLLGRTMNTEAFF
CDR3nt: TGTGCCAGCAGCTTGCTTGGCCGGACCATGAACACTGAAGCTTTCTTT

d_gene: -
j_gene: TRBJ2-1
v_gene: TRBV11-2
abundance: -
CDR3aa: CASSPRSSYNEQFF
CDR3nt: TGTGCCAGCAGCCCACGGAGTTCCTACAATGAGCAGTTCTTC

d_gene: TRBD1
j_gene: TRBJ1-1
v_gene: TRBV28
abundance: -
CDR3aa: CASSGGTAEAFF
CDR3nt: TGTGCCAGCAGTGGGGGGACAGCTGAAGCTTTCTTT

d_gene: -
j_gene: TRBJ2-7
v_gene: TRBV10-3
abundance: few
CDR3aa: CAISERGSSYEQYF
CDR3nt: TGTGCCATCAGTGAAAGGGGCAGCTCCTACGAGCAGTACTTC

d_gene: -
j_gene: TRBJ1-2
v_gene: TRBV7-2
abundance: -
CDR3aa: CASSSNRENYGYTF
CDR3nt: TGTGCCAGCAGCTCCAACAGGGAAAACTATGGCTACACCTTC

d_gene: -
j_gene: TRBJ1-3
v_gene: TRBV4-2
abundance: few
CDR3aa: CASSHSGVPGANTIYF
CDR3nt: TGTGCCAGCAGCCATAGCGGGGTTCCGGGGGCAAACACCATATATTTT

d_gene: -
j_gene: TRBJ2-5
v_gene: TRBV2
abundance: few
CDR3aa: CASTAVETQYF
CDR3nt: TGTGCCAGCACGGCCGTGGAGACCCAGTACTTC

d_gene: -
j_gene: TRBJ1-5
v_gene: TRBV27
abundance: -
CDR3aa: CASSPRATVSNQPQHF
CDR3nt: TGTGCCAGCAGTCCCCGGGCTACGGTTAGCAATCAGCCCCAGCATTTT

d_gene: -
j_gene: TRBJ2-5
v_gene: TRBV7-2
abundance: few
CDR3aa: CASSKGDQETQYF
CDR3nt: TGTGCCAGCAGCAAAGGGGACCAAGAGACCCAGTACTTC

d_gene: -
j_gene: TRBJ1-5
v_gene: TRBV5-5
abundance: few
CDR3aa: CASSHTGSNQPQHF
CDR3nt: TGTGCCAGCAGCCACACAGGGAGCAATCAGCCCCAGCATTTT

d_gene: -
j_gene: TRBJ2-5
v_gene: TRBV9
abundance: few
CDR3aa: CASSGPGWETQYF
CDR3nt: TGTGCCAGCAGTGGGCCGGGTTGGGAGACCCAGTACTTC

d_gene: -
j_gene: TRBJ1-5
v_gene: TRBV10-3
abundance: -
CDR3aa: CAISETNQPQHF
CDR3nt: TGTGCCATCAGTGAAACGAATCAGCCCCAGCATTTT

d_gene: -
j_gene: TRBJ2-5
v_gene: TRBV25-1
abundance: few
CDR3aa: CASRTGQETQYF
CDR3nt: TGTGCCAGCAGAACAGGTCAAGAGACCCAGTACTTC

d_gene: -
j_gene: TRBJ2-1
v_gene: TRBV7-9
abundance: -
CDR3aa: CASSFFQGQNEQFF
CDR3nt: TGTGCCAGCAGCTTCTTCCAGGGGCAAAATGAGCAGTTCTTC

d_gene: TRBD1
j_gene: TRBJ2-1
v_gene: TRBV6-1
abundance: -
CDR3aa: CASRKQGASYNEQFF
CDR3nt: TGTGCCAGCAGAAAACAGGGGGCCTCATACAATGAGCAGTTCTTC

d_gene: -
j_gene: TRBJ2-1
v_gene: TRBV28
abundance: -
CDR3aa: CASSSSGDGSYNEQFF
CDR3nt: TGTGCCAGCAGTTCATCAGGGGATGGCTCCTACAATGAGCAGTTCTTC

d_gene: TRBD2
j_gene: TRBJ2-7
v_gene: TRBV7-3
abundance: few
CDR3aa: CASSLRSGSSYEQYF
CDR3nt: TGTGCCAGCAGCTTACGGAGCGGGAGTTCCTACGAGCAGTACTTC

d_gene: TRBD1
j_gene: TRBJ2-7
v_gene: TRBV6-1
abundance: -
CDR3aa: CASLRDRARDEQYF
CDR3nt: TGTGCCAGCCTGCGGGACAGGGCGCGAGACGAGCAGTACTTC

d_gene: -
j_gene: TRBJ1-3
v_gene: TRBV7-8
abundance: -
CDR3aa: CASSRRDSGNTIYF
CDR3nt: TGTGCCAGCAGCCGCAGGGACTCTGGAAACACCATATATTTT

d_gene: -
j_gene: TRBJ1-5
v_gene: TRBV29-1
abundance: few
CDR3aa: CSVRNQPQHF
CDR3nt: TGCAGCGTCAGGAATCAGCCCCAGCATTTT

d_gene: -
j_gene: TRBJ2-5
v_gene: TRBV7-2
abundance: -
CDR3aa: CASSPARQQETQYF
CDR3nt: TGTGCCAGCAGCCCCGCTCGACAGCAAGAGACCCAGTACTTC

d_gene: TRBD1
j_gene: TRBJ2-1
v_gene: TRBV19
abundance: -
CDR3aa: CASTMDRGGYNEQFF
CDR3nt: TGTGCCAGTACCATGGACAGGGGAGGCTACAATGAGCAGTTCTTC

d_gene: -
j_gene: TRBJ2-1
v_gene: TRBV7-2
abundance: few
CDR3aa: CASSLVRTDPPYEQFF
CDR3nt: TGTGCCAGCAGCTTAGTACGGACCGACCCGCCCTATGAGCAGTTCTTC

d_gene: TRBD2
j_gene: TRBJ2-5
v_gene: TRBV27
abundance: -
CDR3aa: CASSPPSGSSETQYF
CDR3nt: TGTGCCAGCAGTCCACCTAGCGGGAGTTCAGAGACCCAGTACTTC

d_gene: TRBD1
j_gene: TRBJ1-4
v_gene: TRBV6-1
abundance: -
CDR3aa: CASRQGSTAKEKLFF
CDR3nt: TGTGCCAGCAGACAGGGGAGCACCGCAAAGGAAAAACTGTTTTTT

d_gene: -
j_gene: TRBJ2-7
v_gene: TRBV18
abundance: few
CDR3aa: CASSPSGAYEQYF
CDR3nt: TGTGCCAGCTCACCCTCAGGAGCCTACGAGCAGTACTTC

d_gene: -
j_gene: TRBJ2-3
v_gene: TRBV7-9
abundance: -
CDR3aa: CASSFDLAIDTQYF
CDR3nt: TGTGCCAGCAGCTTTGATCTAGCAATAGATACGCAGTATTTT

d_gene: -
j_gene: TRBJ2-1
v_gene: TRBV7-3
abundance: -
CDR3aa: CASSPDSGLKFGAQFF
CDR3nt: TGTGCCAGCAGCCCCGATAGCGGACTAAAATTCGGAGCACAGTTCTTC

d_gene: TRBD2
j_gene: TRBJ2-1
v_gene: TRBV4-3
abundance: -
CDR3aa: CASSQVPSGYNEQFF
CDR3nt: TGCGCCAGCAGCCAAGTCCCTAGCGGATACAATGAGCAGTTCTTC

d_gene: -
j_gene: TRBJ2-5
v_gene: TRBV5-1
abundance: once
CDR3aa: CASSLFMGKETQYF
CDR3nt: TGCGCCAGCAGCTTGTTTATGGGAAAAGAGACCCAGTACTTC

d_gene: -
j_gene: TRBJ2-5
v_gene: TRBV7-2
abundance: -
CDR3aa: CASSLRRLETQYF
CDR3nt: TGTGCCAGCAGCTTAAGGCGATTAGAGACCCAGTACTTC